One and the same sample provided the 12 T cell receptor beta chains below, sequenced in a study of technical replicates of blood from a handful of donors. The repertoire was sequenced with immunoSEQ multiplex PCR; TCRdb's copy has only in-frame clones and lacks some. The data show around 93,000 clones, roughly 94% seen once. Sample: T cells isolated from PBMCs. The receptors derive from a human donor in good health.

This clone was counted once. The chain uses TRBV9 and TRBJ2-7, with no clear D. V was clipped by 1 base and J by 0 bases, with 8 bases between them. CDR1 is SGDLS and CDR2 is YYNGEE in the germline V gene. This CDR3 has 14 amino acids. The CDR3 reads CASSVQHSSYEQYF. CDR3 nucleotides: TGTGCCAGCAGCGTACAACACAGCTCCTACGAGCAGTACTTC.

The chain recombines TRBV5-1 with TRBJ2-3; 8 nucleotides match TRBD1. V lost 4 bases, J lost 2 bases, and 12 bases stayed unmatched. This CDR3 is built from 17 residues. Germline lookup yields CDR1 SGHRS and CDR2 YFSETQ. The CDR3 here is CASSTRTGRLATDTQYF. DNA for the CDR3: TGCGCCAGCAGCACCAGGACAGGGCGCCTTGCCACAGATACGCAGTATTTT.

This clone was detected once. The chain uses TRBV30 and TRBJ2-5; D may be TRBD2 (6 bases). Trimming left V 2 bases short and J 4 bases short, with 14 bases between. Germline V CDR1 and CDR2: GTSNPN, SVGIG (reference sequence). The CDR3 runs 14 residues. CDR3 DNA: TGTGCCTGGAGTAAGTATAGCGGAGGAGAGACCCAGTACTTC. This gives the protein CAWSKYSGGETQYF.

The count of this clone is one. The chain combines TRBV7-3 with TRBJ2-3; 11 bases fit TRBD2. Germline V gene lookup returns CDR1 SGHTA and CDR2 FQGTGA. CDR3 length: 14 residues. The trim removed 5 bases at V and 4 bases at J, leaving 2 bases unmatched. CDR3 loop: CASSLAGGADTQYF. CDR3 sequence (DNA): TGTGCCAGCAGCCTAGCGGGAGGAGCAGATACGCAGTATTTT.

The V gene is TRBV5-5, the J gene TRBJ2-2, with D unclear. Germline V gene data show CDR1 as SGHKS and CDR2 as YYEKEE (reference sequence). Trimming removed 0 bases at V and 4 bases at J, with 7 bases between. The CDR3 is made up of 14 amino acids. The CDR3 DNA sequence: TGTGCCAGCAGCTTGGTACAACCCACCGGGGAGCTGTTTTTT. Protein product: CASSLVQPTGELFF.

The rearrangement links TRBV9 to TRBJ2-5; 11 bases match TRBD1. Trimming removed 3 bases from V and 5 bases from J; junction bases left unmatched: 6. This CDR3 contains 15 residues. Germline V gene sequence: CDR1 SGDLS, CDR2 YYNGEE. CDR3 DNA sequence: TGTGCCAGCAGCGCCTGGACAGGGGGCGGTGAGACCCAGTACTTC. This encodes CASSAWTGGGETQYF.

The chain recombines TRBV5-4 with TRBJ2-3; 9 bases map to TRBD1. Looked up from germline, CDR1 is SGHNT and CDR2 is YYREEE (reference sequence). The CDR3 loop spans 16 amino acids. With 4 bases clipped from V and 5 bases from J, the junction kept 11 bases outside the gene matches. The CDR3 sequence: CASSPMRDRVGDTQYF. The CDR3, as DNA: TGTGCCAGCAGCCCAATGCGGGACAGGGTTGGAGATACGCAGTATTTT.

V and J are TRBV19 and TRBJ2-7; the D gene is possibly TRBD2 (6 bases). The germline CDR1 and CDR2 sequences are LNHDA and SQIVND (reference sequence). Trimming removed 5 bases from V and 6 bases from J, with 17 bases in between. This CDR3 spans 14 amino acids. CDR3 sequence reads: CASSLTGPAGEQYF. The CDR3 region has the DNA TGTGCCAGTAGTCTTACAGGCCCAGCGGGCGAGCAGTACTTC.

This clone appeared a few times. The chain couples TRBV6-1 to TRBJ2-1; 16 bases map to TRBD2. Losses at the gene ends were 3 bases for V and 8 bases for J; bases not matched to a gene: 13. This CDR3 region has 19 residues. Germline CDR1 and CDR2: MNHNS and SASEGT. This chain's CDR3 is CASSDRPMGTSGRVDEQFF. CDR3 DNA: TGTGCCAGCAGTGATCGTCCTATGGGGACTAGCGGGAGGGTCGATGAGCAGTTCTTC.

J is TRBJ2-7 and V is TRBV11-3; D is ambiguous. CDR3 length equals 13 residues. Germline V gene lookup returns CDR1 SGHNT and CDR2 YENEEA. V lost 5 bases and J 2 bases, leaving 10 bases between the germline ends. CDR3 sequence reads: CASSRTPAYEQYF. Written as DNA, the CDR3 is TGTGCCAGCAGCCGTACGCCAGCCTACGAGCAGTACTTC.

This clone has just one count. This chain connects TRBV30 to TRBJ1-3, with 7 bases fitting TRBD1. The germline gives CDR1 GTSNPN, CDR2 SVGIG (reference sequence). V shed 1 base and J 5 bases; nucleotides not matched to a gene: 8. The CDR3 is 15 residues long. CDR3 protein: CAWSAKGARRNTIYF. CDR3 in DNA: TGTGCCTGGAGTGCCAAGGGGGCGAGGAGAAACACCATATATTTT.

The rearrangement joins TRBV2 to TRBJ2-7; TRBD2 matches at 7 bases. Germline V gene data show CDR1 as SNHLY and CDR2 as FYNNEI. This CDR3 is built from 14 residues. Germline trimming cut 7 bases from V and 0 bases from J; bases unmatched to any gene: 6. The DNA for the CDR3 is TGTGCCAGCAATCCTAGCGGAAGCTCCTACGAGCAGTACTTC. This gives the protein CASNPSGSSYEQYF. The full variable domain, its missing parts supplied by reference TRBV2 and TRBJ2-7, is EPEVTQTPSHQVTQMGQEVILRCVPISNHLYFYWYRQILGQKVEFLVSFYNNEISEKSEIFDDQFSVERPDGSNFTLKIRSTKLEDSAMYFCASNPSGSSYEQYFGPGTRLTVT.